These 24 T cell receptor beta chains were sequenced from one sample in a study of shared clonotypes between healthy human individuals. Here immunoSEQ multiplex PCR was the method, and the copy in TCRdb shows in-frame clones only, minus some. The sample carries about 680,000 clones, more than 70% recorded once. The sequenced sample consisted of memory CD4+ T cells sorted from blood. Subset defined: CD45RA-negative fraction. These TCRs come from a woman aged 25 to 39 in good health.

This clone was seen only a few times. The rearrangement links TRBV6-5 to TRBJ2-5; weak D call: TRBD2 (5 bases). Trimming shortened V by 8 bases and J by 3 bases, and 10 bases separated the two germline ends. CDR1 MNHEY and CDR2 SVGAGI come from the germline V gene. The CDR3 has 12 residues. The CDR3 protein is CASGERKETQYF. The CDR3 coding sequence is TGTGCCAGCGGTGAGCGGAAAGAGACCCAGTACTTC.

The rearrangement links TRBV7-2 to TRBJ1-4; 8 nucleotides line up with TRBD1. This CDR3 contains 14 residues. The V gene end was trimmed by 6 bases and the J gene end by 7 bases; junction bases not matched to a gene: 7. Germline V gene data show CDR1 as SGHTA and CDR2 as FQGNSA. In DNA, the CDR3 is TGTGCCAGCAGAAAACGAACAGGGGGTGAAAAACTGTTTTTT. Protein: CASRKRTGGEKLFF.

The genes are TRBV18 and TRBJ2-3; D might be TRBD2 (5 bases). The germline CDR1 and CDR2 sequences are KGHSH and LQKENI. The CDR3 is made up of 16 amino acids. V lost 2 bases and J lost 3, with 15 bases in between. For the CDR3, the DNA is TGTGCCAGCTCACCATACGGCACCCGAGGGACAGATACGCAGTATTTT. It is translated as CASSPYGTRGTDTQYF.

The chain employs TRBV13 and TRBJ2-3; a possible D gene is TRBD1 (6 bases). From germline, CDR1 is PRHDT and CDR2 FYEKMQ (reference sequence). The CDR3 length is 12 residues. V was trimmed by 5 bases and J by 6 bases, leaving 9 bases between them. The CDR3 coding sequence is TGTGCCAGCAGCCATGACAGGGATACGCAGTATTTT. Protein: CASSHDRDTQYF.

The chain recombines TRBV15 with TRBJ1-4; no firm D call. The germline gives CDR1 LNHNV, CDR2 YYDKDF (reference sequence). The CDR3 contains 16 residues. Deletions cut 5 bases from V and 3 bases from J, with 16 bases between. This CDR3 reads CATSWTTGPSNEKLFF. Written as DNA, the CDR3 is TGTGCCACCAGCTGGACCACCGGCCCTTCTAATGAAAAACTGTTTTTT. The full variable domain, completed using reference TRBV15 and TRBJ1-4, is DAMVIQNPRYQVTQFGKPVTLSCSQTLNHNVMYWYQQKSSQAPKLLFHYYDKDFNNEADTPDNFQSRRPNTSFCFLDIRSPGLGDTAMYLCATSWTTGPSNEKLFFGSGTQLSVL.

The chain has TRBV27 and TRBJ2-3; 7 bases are a match to TRBD2. The V gene end was trimmed by 3 bases and the J gene end by 5 bases; junction bases not matched to a gene: 5. CDR1 is MNHEY, CDR2 SMNVEV, per germline (reference sequence). CDR3 size: 14 residues. In DNA form, the CDR3 reads TGTGCCAGCAGTTTCGCGGGAGCAAAAGATACGCAGTATTTT. Translation: CASSFAGAKDTQYF.

This clone was recorded once. CDR3 coding DNA: TGTGCCATCAGTGAGGGGGGACTAGCGGATACGCAGTATTTT. Amino acid sequence: CAISEGGLADTQYF. This sequence joins TRBV10-3 and TRBJ2-3; 10 bases align to TRBD2. The CDR3 contains 14 residues. The trim removed 2 bases at V and 6 bases at J, leaving 2 bases unmatched. Germline V lookup: CDR1 ENHRY, CDR2 SYGVKD.

The CDR3 DNA is TGCAGCGTTGAACTAGCGGATACTAGCACAGATACGCAGTATTTT. Protein product: CSVELADTSTDTQYF. The J gene is TRBJ2-3, the V gene TRBV29-1, with 7 bases aligning to TRBD2. CDR1 and CDR2 from the germline V gene are SQVTM and ANQGSEA. This CDR3 is built from 15 residues. V trimming: 2 bases; J trimming: 0 bases; junction bases outside the gene matches: 5.

V usage is TRBV19 and J usage is TRBJ2-7; 7 nucleotides match TRBD2. Looked up from germline, CDR1 is LNHDA and CDR2 is SQIVND (reference sequence). V shed 5 bases and J 0 bases; nucleotides not matched to a gene: 4. CDR3 length: 14 amino acids. This CDR3 reads CASSAQRDSYEQYF. The CDR3 nucleotides read TGTGCCAGTAGTGCCCAGCGGGACTCCTACGAGCAGTACTTC.

This clone was found a few times. This rearrangement joins TRBV27 to TRBJ1-2, with a tentative D call TRBD1 (6 bases). The germline V and J ends were trimmed by 3 bases and 8 bases, with 10 bases remaining between them. The CDR3 loop spans 12 amino acids. Germline values: CDR1 MNHEY, CDR2 SMNVEV (reference sequence). Here the CDR3 reads CASSFSGVGYTF. The CDR3 nucleotides read TGTGCCAGCAGTTTTTCAGGGGTCGGCTACACCTTC.

The chain carries TRBV29-1 and TRBJ2-1, with D perhaps being TRBD1 or TRBD2 (5 bases each). Germline CDR1 reads SQVTM; CDR2 reads ANQGSEA. V lost 7 bases, J lost 9 bases, and 22 bases lay in between. The CDR3 spans 14 residues. The CDR3 DNA reads as TGCAGCGCCAGGCCACCGGGACCGCTCGGTGAGCAGTTCTTC. Translating it yields CSARPPGPLGEQFF.

This clone appeared a few times. The chain carries TRBV9 and TRBJ1-4; D perhaps matches TRBD1 (5 bases). CDR1 and CDR2 from the germline V gene are SGDLS and YYNGEE. Trimming shortened V by 6 bases and J by 3 bases, and 15 bases separated the two germline ends. CDR3 length: 15 amino acids. The CDR3 region is CASTPNQGPNEKLFF. DNA of the CDR3: TGTGCCAGCACCCCGAACCAGGGTCCTAATGAAAAACTGTTTTTT.

This clone was seen a few times. The chain links TRBV28 to TRBJ2-3, with D perhaps matching TRBD1 (6 bases). In germline, CDR1 is MDHEN, CDR2 SYDVKM. V dropped 6 bases and J dropped 2 bases, with 9 bases sitting between them. This CDR3 comprises 13 residues. The CDR3 spells CASRRDNTDTQYF. The CDR3 coding sequence is TGTGCCAGCAGACGGGACAACACAGATACGCAGTATTTT.

The chain links TRBV7-3 to TRBJ2-1; TRBD2 matches 8 bases. Trimming at V came to 1 base and at J to 7 bases, leaving 6 bases not matched to a gene. Per the germline V gene, CDR1 is SGHTA and CDR2 is FQGTGA. The CDR3 runs 15 residues. DNA of the CDR3: TGTGCCAGCAGCTTAATATCAGCGGGAGAGAATGAGCAGTTCTTC. Amino acid sequence: CASSLISAGENEQFF. Together with reference TRBV7-3 and TRBJ2-1, the CDR3 gives the full variable domain: GAGVSQTPSNKVTEKGKYVELRCDPISGHTALYWYRQSLGQGPEFLIYFQGTGAADDSGLPNDRFFAVRPEGSVSTLKIQRTERGDSAVYLCASSLISAGENEQFFGPGTRLTVL.

This CDR3 reads CAWSSGQAYNEQFF. The CDR3 nucleotides read TGTGCCTGGAGTTCCGGACAGGCATACAATGAGCAGTTCTTC. The chain links TRBV30 to TRBJ2-1, with 7 bases lining up with TRBD1. Germline trimming cut 2 bases from V and 4 bases from J; bases unmatched to any gene: 5. This CDR3 contains 14 residues. Germline CDR1 reads GTSNPN; CDR2 reads SVGIG (reference sequence).

At least ten counts were recorded for this clone. J is TRBJ1-4 and V is TRBV7-9; 9 nucleotides match TRBD1. This CDR3 has 16 amino acids. Per germline, CDR1 SEHNR and CDR2 FQNEAQ (reference sequence). Trimming took 4 bases from V and 8 from J; bases not matched to a gene: 11. This CDR3 is CASSSTVQGAGEKLFF. The CDR3 nucleotides are TGTGCCAGCAGCTCGACCGTACAGGGGGCGGGGGAAAAACTGTTTTTT.

A few counts support this clone. This chain connects TRBV4-1 to TRBJ2-7, with 8 bases fitting TRBD1. J lost 2 bases, V lost 3 bases, and 6 bases had no gene match. Germline assignment: CDR1 MGHRA and CDR2 YSYEKL. This CDR3 is 15 amino acids long. The CDR3 spells CASSQAGTGPYEQYF. DNA for the CDR3: TGCGCCAGCAGCCAGGCCGGGACAGGACCCTACGAGCAGTACTTC.

This chain links TRBV11-2 with TRBJ1-2, with TRBD1 matching over 7 bases. Germline assignment: CDR1 SGHAT and CDR2 FQNNGV. The length of the CDR3 is 14 residues. Germline trimming cut 0 bases from V and 6 bases from J; bases unmatched to any gene: 4. CDR3 amino acids: CASSLEVTGNGYTF. In DNA form, the CDR3 reads TGTGCCAGCAGCTTAGAGGTGACAGGGAATGGCTACACCTTC. The full variable domain, rest sourced from reference TRBV11-2 and TRBJ1-2, is EAGVAQSPRYKIIEKRQSVAFWCNPISGHATLYWYQQILGQGPKLLIQFQNNGVVDDSQLPKDRFSAERLKGVDSTLKIQPAKLEDSAVYLCASSLEVTGNGYTFGSGTRLTVV.

In DNA, the CDR3 is TGTGCCAGCAGCTTATTTGGGGGATTGAGCACTGAAGCTTTCTTT. As protein: CASSLFGGLSTEAFF. The J gene is TRBJ1-1, the V gene TRBV7-3, with TRBD1 as a possible D gene (5 bases). From germline, CDR1 is SGHTA and CDR2 FQGTGA. This CDR3 comprises 15 residues. Trimming removed 2 bases from V and 4 bases from J, with 14 bases in between.

V and J are TRBV6-8 and TRBJ2-3; D is unclear. This CDR3 contains 12 residues. Trimming stripped 5 bases from V and 5 bases from J, with 8 bases between. Germline assignment: CDR1 MNHGY and CDR2 SAAAGT. The CDR3 loop is CASSSTVDTQYF. Here the CDR3 DNA reads TGTGCCAGCAGTAGCACAGTAGATACGCAGTATTTT.

This rearrangement joins TRBV29-1 to TRBJ2-6; a weak D match, TRBD2 (5 bases). Trimming removed 4 bases from V and 0 bases from J, with 10 bases in between. Germline lookup yields CDR1 SQVTM and CDR2 ANQGSEA. The length of the CDR3 is 15 residues. The CDR3 sequence: CSVVRDNSGANVLTF. CDR3 in DNA: TGCAGCGTTGTCCGGGATAACTCTGGGGCCAACGTCCTGACTTTC.

This clone was counted between two and nine times. V usage is TRBV5-1 and J usage is TRBJ1-1; 7 bases agree with TRBD1. The CDR3 is 16 residues long. Germline loops: CDR1 SGHRS, CDR2 YFSETQ. V gave up 4 bases and J gave up 0 bases; unmatched junction bases: 9. CDR3 in DNA: TGCGCCAGCAGCCTATACACAGGGGTCGTGAACACTGAAGCTTTCTTT. Amino acids: CASSLYTGVVNTEAFF.

Only one count was recorded for this clone. The chain combines TRBV28 with TRBJ1-1; weak D call: TRBD1 (6 bases). Germline CDR1 and CDR2: MDHEN and SYDVKM. The CDR3 spans 14 residues. The V gene lost 11 bases and the J gene lost 4 bases, with 20 bases spanning the gap. In DNA form, the CDR3 reads TGTGCCGGCGGGGGGGGGCCTGGTGGCACTGAAGCTTTCTTT. It specifies CAGGGGPGGTEAFF.

The chain has TRBV7-2 and TRBJ1-5, with TRBD1 matching 9 bases. Germline V CDR1 and CDR2: SGHTA, FQGNSA. V was clipped by 5 bases and J by 7 bases; unmatched bases: 9. The CDR3 runs 15 residues. CDR3 amino acids: CASSENRGRVQPQHF. The CDR3 DNA reads TGTGCCAGCAGCGAAAACAGGGGGCGAGTCCAGCCCCAGCATTTT.